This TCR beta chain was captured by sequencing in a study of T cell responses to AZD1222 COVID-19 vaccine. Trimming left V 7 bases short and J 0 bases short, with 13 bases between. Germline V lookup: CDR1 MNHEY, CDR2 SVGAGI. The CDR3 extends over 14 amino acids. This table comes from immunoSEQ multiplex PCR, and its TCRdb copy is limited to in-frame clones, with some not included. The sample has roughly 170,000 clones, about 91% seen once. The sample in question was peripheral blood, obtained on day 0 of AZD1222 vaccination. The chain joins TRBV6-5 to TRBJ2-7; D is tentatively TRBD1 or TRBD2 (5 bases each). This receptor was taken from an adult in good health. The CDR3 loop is CASIGTPSSYEQYF. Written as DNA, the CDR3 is TGTGCCAGCATCGGGACCCCGAGCTCCTACGAGCAGTACTTC.